This passage covers 2 T cell receptor beta chains from one sample sequenced in a study of T cell responses to AZD1222 COVID-19 vaccine (dated by TCRdb to the early 2020s). Library generation was performed with the immunoSEQ multiplex PCR assay. Drawn from immuneACCESS, this table holds only the in-frame rearrangements with V and J called that TCRdb kept. Clones are partly lost; checked studies trace under half to an unresolved V gene and leave the rest unexplained. The sample profile shows about 120,000 clones; 80% to 90% of them were found once. 3.5% to 5% of the sample lies in the top ten. The time point label here, explained by the study, means: baseline before first vaccination. According to the study, the label for this sample's treatment or condition signals: meningococcal conjugate vaccine given as trial control. Sequenced here: peripheral blood, sampled on day 0 of MenACWY control vaccination. Every receptor here comes from an adult in good health.

This chain connects TRBV18 to TRBJ2-5; perhaps TRBD1 as D (5 bases). V was cut by 0 bases and J by 5 bases, with 22 bases left in between. This CDR3 spans 18 amino acids. Germline CDR1 is KGHSH and CDR2 is LQKENI. The CDR3 loop is CASSPPYVPGLLKETQYF. The CDR3 nucleotides are TGTGCCAGCTCACCACCGTATGTCCCAGGGTTGTTGAAGGAGACCCAGTACTTC. The full variable domain, with the rest looked up from reference TRBV18 and TRBJ2-5, is NAGVMQNPRHLVRRRGQEARLRCSPMKGHSHVYWYRQLPEEGLKFMVYLQKENIIDESGMPKERFSAEFPKEGPSILRIQQVVRGDSAAYFCASSPPYVPGLLKETQYFGPGTRLLVL.

The rearrangement links TRBV30 to TRBJ1-3; the D is unclear. V lost 0 bases to trimming and J lost 0 bases, with 9 bases between them. The CDR3 runs 15 residues. Germline CDR1 GTSNPN, CDR2 SVGIG (reference sequence). Here the CDR3 reads CAWSVLRLSGNTIYF. In nucleotides, the CDR3 is TGTGCCTGGAGTGTACTAAGACTCTCTGGAAACACCATATATTTT.